The subject of this entry is one T cell receptor (beta chain). Its cognate antigen has yet to be identified. No base-level quality is on record; no much larger clone is a single base apart. The data were obtained in a study of blood T cell repertoires in COVID-19 (dated by TCRdb to about 2020). About the full investigation: Collaborator samples came from the United States, Italy and Spain and covered acute and convalescent phases of COVID-19. The material from the prospective study consisted of cDNA or gDNA derived from T cells, B-cell-depleted T cells, or PBMCs. Deeply sampled blood TCRbeta repertoires from subjects exposed to, actively infected with, or recovered from COVID-19 were included in the dataset. The repertoires were released in a freely available public database meant as a resource for research on the immune response to SARS-CoV-2. The samples were drawn from two sources: the first 160 participants of the ongoing ImmuneRACE study, and over 950 subjects contributed by 6 global collaborators. A de-identified subject ID, COVID-19 status, age in years and sex were almost always included in the sample metadata. HLA class I and class II types, where available, came from metadata supplied by the sample provider rather than from assay-based typing.

The immunoSEQ Assay, a bias-controlled multiplex PCR, was used to amplify TCRbeta CDR3 regions from genomic DNA. Per the source publication's procedure: Within the assay, amplification of reference gene primers was used to estimate how many nucleated cells each sample contained. To quantify the absolute abundance of each unique TCRbeta CDR3 rearrangement, sequence reads were collapsed and filtered. Productive Simpson clonality was computed per sample as the square root of Simpson's diversity index over productive rearrangements. This is the immuneACCESS table as TCRdb keeps it, with only in-frame sequences that have V and J called. A part of the clones is gone; compared with another copy, unresolved V genes explain less than half, and the rest is unexplained. The V and J calls and the clone size are those of that table, but D and trimming were determined from the DNA. The sample contains about 300,000 clones, 70% to 90% of them found a single time. The biggest ten clones account for 4.5% to 7% of the sample.

The germline V gene yields LGHNT for CDR1 and FRNRAP for CDR2. The cysteine opens and the phenylalanine closes a CDR3 of 15 amino acids. Only the CDR3 region is kept as DNA, spanning 45 bases read in frame from base 1. Trimming takes 6 bases off V and 2 bases off J; junction bases not matched to a gene: 5. Participants in the prospective study were aged roughly 18 to 100 years, lived in under 30 United States geographic areas, and enrolled through a virtual design. In the prospective study, participants were assigned to cohorts based on the clinical history participants reported in a screening survey and a study questionnaire. ImmuneRACE Cohort 3 recovered participants were defined by two consecutive negative NP/OP PCR tests, healthcare professional clearance, or symptom resolution. In the prospective study, whole blood, serum and a nasopharyngeal or oropharyngeal swab were collected from each participant by mobile phlebotomists. Over a roughly 2-month period, participants in the prospective study had the option of providing additional blood draws and questionnaires. Prospective study blood samples were shipped either frozen or at room temperature before DNA extraction.

Results the study describes overall, beyond this receptor: How much clinical and demographic metadata was included differed by source and by participant, and the metadata was provided uncurated.

This TCR was sampled from a woman aged 25 to 39 who had recovered from COVID-19. The V and J genes are TRBV12-5 and TRBJ1-3; TRBD1 aligns with 9 central bases. The source material was PBMCs or T cells enriched from blood (not recorded which). The encoded CDR3 is CASGHGTGPGNTIYF. The DNA reads as follows: TGTGCTAGTGGACACGGGACAGGGCCTGGAAACACCATATATTTT.